This entry features one TCR beta chain sequence. The sample originates from a study of T cell changes during pregnancy in multiple sclerosis. Assay used: immunoSEQ multiplex PCR; TCRdb lists only in-frame clones, some missing. In the table there are over 40,000 clones, over 75% of which are singletons. The specimen comprised peripheral blood, sampled in the first trimester of pregnancy. The TCR sequence derives from a female donor in good health, enrolled as a control in a pregnancy study.

The CDR3: CASSRLAPQETQYF. CDR3 bases: TGTGCCAGTAGTAGACTAGCGCCCCAAGAGACCCAGTACTTC. The chain carries TRBV19 and TRBJ2-5, with 8 bases aligning to TRBD2. Germline CDR1 and CDR2: LNHDA and SQIVND (reference sequence). The junction had 2 bases not matched to a gene; V was cut back by 4 bases and J by 1 base. The CDR3 sequence is 14 residues long.